This T cell receptor beta chain appears in the sequencing data of a study of blood T cells in healthy people across ages. Study-wide results and limits: A roughly linear age-dependent decrease characterized TCR beta diversity per million T cells.

Using a J-beta primer mix together with a sample-barcoded 5' primer, a second PCR was run for about 6 to 11 cycles. TCRdb passed the 5' RACE reads through MiXCR, listing each CDR3 protein once. The sample holds around 850,000 distinct CDR3 sequences; 35% to 40% are singletons and the top ten take under 15%. CDR1 is LGHDT and CDR2 is YNNKEL in the germline V gene (reference sequence). V shed 0 bases and J shed 1 base, with 10 bases lying between them. There are 15 residues in the CDR3. Worth noting for this clonotype: The antigen is undetermined.

Isolation of PBMCs gave at least 7 million cells per sample. The clonotype originates from a young man in good health. The rearrangement joins TRBV3-1 to TRBJ2-7; D is possibly TRBD1 (6 bases). Sequenced sample: blood. DNA for the CDR3: TGTGCCAGCAGCCAAGAGCCAGGGGAGTCCTACGAGCAGTACTTC. Encoded protein: CASSQEPGESYEQYF.